Below are 23 T cell receptor beta chains sequenced from a single sample in a study of response to subunit inactivated influenza vaccine. In TCRdb, the RT-PCR reads were re-called with MiXCR into one record per CDR3 protein. The sample shows about 500,000 distinct CDR3 sequences, about 15% of them seen only once. Sequencing was performed on CD4+ T cells sorted from PBMCs, taken approximately 25 months after vaccination. The receptors were sampled from a man between 50 and 75 years old who received an inactivated influenza vaccine.

This chain uses TRBV5-6 with TRBJ2-5, with TRBD1 identical over 7 bases. Per germline, CDR1 SGHDT and CDR2 YYEEEE. The ends lost 1 base at V and 1 base at J; junction bases unmatched: 4. The CDR3 is made up of 15 amino acids. CDR3 nucleotides: TGTGCCAGCAGCTTGTACAGGGGTATCCAAGAGACCCAGTACTTC. Translated: CASSLYRGIQETQYF.

This clonotype turned up a few times. The chain couples TRBV23-1 to TRBJ1-5; 9 nucleotides agree with TRBD1. TRBV23-1 is sorted into the ORF group, with uncertain function. This CDR3 contains 17 residues. J was trimmed by 1 base and V by 3 bases; bases with no gene match: 7. Written as DNA, the CDR3 is TGCGCCAGCAGTCAGTACAGGGGGCGGACGAGCAATCAGCCCCAGCATTTT. Encoded protein: CASSQYRGRTSNQPQHF.

The J gene is TRBJ1-5, the V gene TRBV6-5; D is uncertain. The V end was cut by 5 bases, the J end by 2 bases, with 7 bases between. Germline assignment: CDR1 MNHEY and CDR2 SVGAGI. The CDR3 length is 13 residues. The CDR3 DNA reads as TGTGCCAGCAGTACTGGGGGCAATCAGCCCCAGCATTTT. Its translation: CASSTGGNQPQHF.

This clonotype was observed a handful of times. V usage is TRBV5-1 and J usage is TRBJ1-1; TRBD1 might be the D (5 bases). CDR3 length: 14 residues. Germline V gene sequence: CDR1 SGHRS, CDR2 YFSETQ. V was clipped by 1 base and J by 6 bases, with 13 bases between them. The CDR3 region is CASSLPGISAEAFF. CDR3 nucleotides: TGCGCCAGCAGCTTGCCAGGGATCTCCGCTGAAGCTTTCTTT.

This clonotype was picked up a small number of times. The genes are TRBV5-6 and TRBJ2-7; TRBD1 matches 8 bases. V trimming: 3 bases; J trimming: 0 bases; junction bases outside the gene matches: 5. Germline V gene lookup returns CDR1 SGHDT and CDR2 YYEEEE. The CDR3 contains 15 residues. CDR3 protein: CASSSRTGFSYEQYF. CDR3 in DNA: TGTGCCAGCAGCTCCCGGACAGGGTTCTCCTACGAGCAGTACTTC.

V gene TRBV20-1 combines with J gene TRBJ2-7; D may be TRBD1 (5 bases). Germline loops: CDR1 DFQATT, CDR2 SNEGSKA (reference sequence). The CDR3 contains 14 residues. The V end was cut by 5 bases, the J end by 0 bases, with 14 bases between. CDR3 in amino acids: CSASGWEYSYEQYF. The CDR3, as DNA: TGCAGTGCTTCAGGGTGGGAATACTCCTACGAGCAGTACTTC.

The rearrangement joins TRBV5-1 to TRBJ2-7, with TRBD1 matching 9 bases. Germline CDR1 is SGHRS and CDR2 is YFSETQ. CDR3 length: 15 amino acids. Trimming took 5 bases from V and 5 from J; bases not matched to a gene: 11. CDR3 amino acids: CASRPGQGSLNEQYF. The CDR3 nucleotides are TGCGCCAGCAGACCCGGACAGGGGAGTTTAAACGAGCAGTACTTC.

This clonotype has more than one count but fewer than ten. CDR3 residues: CATSSSSYNEQFF. The DNA of the CDR3 is TGTGCCACCAGCAGTAGCTCCTACAATGAGCAGTTCTTC. The rearrangement links TRBV15 to TRBJ2-1; D is ambiguous. This CDR3 is built from 13 residues. Trimming took off 3 bases at V and 0 bases at J, with 3 bases between the two ends. Germline V gene lookup returns CDR1 LNHNV and CDR2 YYDKDF (reference sequence).

This clonotype has just a few counts. V and J are TRBV20-1 and TRBJ1-1; a weak D match, TRBD1 (6 bases). Germline CDR1 reads DFQATT; CDR2 reads SNEGSKA (reference sequence). This CDR3 comprises 14 residues. V lost 0 bases and J 0 bases, leaving 8 bases between the germline ends. CDR3 protein: CSARDRGVNTEAFF. CDR3 DNA: TGCAGTGCTAGAGACAGGGGAGTGAACACTGAAGCTTTCTTT.

This clonotype was observed many times. DNA of the CDR3: TGTGCCAGCAGTTACTTGGGTAGCGGGAGTGGGAACACCGGGGAGCTGTTTTTT. Residues: CASSYLGSGSGNTGELFF. The rearrangement links TRBV6-5 to TRBJ2-2; 9 bases line up with TRBD2. CDR1 and CDR2 (germline): MNHEY, SVGAGI. The CDR3 length is 18 residues. Trimming cost V 1 base and J 1 base; bases outside gene matches: 7.

This clonotype was seen only a few times. The chain carries TRBV6-6 and TRBJ1-2; D remains unclear. The CDR3 runs 13 residues. The germline V gene encodes CDR1 MNHNY and CDR2 SVGAGI (reference sequence). V was trimmed by 0 bases and J by 3 bases, leaving 5 bases between them. The CDR3 is CASSYSTDYGYTF. As DNA, the CDR3 is TGTGCCAGCAGTTACTCGACGGACTATGGCTACACCTTC.

This clonotype turned up a few times. V and J are TRBV20-1 and TRBJ2-7; D is possibly TRBD2 (5 bases). Germline V gene data show CDR1 as DFQATT and CDR2 as SNEGSKA (reference sequence). The germline V and J ends were trimmed by 3 bases and 0 bases, with 15 bases remaining between them. The CDR3 is 15 residues long. The CDR3 protein is CSASGQPGSSYEQYF. In nucleotides, the CDR3 is TGCAGTGCTAGCGGGCAGCCGGGGTCCTCCTACGAGCAGTACTTC.

The chain uses TRBV6-5 and TRBJ1-1, with a possible D match to TRBD1 (6 bases). Germline CDR1 and CDR2: MNHEY and SVGAGI. The CDR3 is 16 residues long. Trimming took 0 bases from V and 3 from J, leaving 14 bases between them. This chain's CDR3 is CASSYSTPGQDTEAFF. In DNA, the CDR3 is TGTGCCAGCAGTTACTCGACTCCGGGACAAGACACTGAAGCTTTCTTT.

The sample holds many counts of this clonotype. The chain uses TRBV20-1 and TRBJ2-3; D gene ambiguous. CDR3 length equals 15 residues. With 0 bases removed from V and 1 base from J, the gap between germline ends came to 11 bases. Germline assignment: CDR1 DFQATT and CDR2 SNEGSKA (reference sequence). The CDR3 loop is CSARDRLTGTDTQYF. CDR3 nucleotide sequence: TGCAGTGCTAGAGATCGGTTAACAGGCACAGATACGCAGTATTTT.

The chain links TRBV5-5 to TRBJ1-5, with D hard to call. The V gene's germline CDR1 is SGHKS and CDR2 YYEKEE (reference sequence). The CDR3 has 14 amino acids. Trimming cost V 4 bases and J 7 bases, with 15 bases left between them. The CDR3 reads CASSPTTRVQPQHF. CDR3 in DNA: TGTGCCAGCAGCCCCACCACGCGGGTCCAGCCCCAGCATTTT.

V usage is TRBV27 and J usage is TRBJ2-3, with D tentatively TRBD2 (6 bases). V lost 6 bases and J 3 bases, leaving 16 bases between the germline ends. CDR1 is MNHEY and CDR2 is SMNVEV in the germline V gene (reference sequence). The CDR3 consists of 15 residues. The CDR3 is CASRLGGIGTDTQYF. The CDR3, as DNA: TGTGCCAGCAGACTAGGCGGGATAGGAACAGATACGCAGTATTTT.

The chain uses TRBV2 and TRBJ2-3; 9 bases line up with TRBD2. The V gene's germline CDR1 is SNHLY and CDR2 FYNNEI. CDR3 length: 15 amino acids. Trimming took 0 bases from V and 4 from J; bases not matched to a gene: 2. The CDR3 here is CASSEASGSSDTQYF. CDR3 DNA sequence: TGTGCCAGCAGTGAAGCTAGCGGGAGTTCAGATACGCAGTATTTT.

The chain has TRBV5-1 and TRBJ2-5; perhaps TRBD2 as D (5 bases). V lost 0 bases and J lost 5, with 17 bases in between. The CDR3 is made up of 16 amino acids. In germline, CDR1 is SGHRS, CDR2 YFSETQ. CDR3 region: CASSLDDPRRGETQYF. The DNA of the CDR3 is TGCGCCAGCAGCTTGGATGACCCACGGAGAGGGGAGACCCAGTACTTC. The full variable domain, completed using reference TRBV5-1 and TRBJ2-5, is KAGVTQTPRYLIKTRGQQVTLSCSPISGHRSVSWYQQTPGQGLQFLFEYFSETQRNKGNFPGRFSGRQFSNSRSEMNVSTLELGDSALYLCASSLDDPRRGETQYFGPGTRLLVL.

This clonotype was seen a handful of times. A much larger clone sits a single nucleotide away, making a read error possible. The chain joins TRBV5-1 to TRBJ1-4, with a possible D match to TRBD1 (5 bases). The CDR3 runs 15 residues. Germline V lookup: CDR1 SGHRS, CDR2 YFSETQ. CDR3 sequence (DNA): TGCGCCAGCAGCCCAGGGTCCGCAACTAATGACAAACTGTTTTTT. This codes for CASSPGSATNDKLFF.

This clonotype appeared a few times. The J gene is TRBJ2-5, the V gene TRBV3-1; maybe TRBD1 (5 bases). The CDR3 runs to 14 residues. The V gene's germline CDR1 is LGHDT and CDR2 YNNKEL (reference sequence). V lost 5 bases, J lost 3 bases, and 13 bases lay in between. The CDR3 DNA reads TGTGCCAGCAGCAGTTCGACAGAGAAAGAGACCCAGTACTTC. Encoded protein: CASSSSTEKETQYF.

The sample holds a few counts of this clonotype. The gene calls are TRBV12-3 or TRBV12-4 and TRBJ2-4; TRBD2 agrees at 7 bases. This CDR3 comprises 12 residues. V was clipped by 0 bases and J by 12 bases; unmatched bases: 2. The CDR3 nucleotides are TGTGCCAGCAGTTTAGCGGGAGGGCCTCAGTACTTC. This encodes CASSLAGGPQYF.

The rearrangement joins TRBV28 to TRBJ2-7, with 7 bases that match TRBD2. The CDR3 covers 15 residues. Germline CDR1 and CDR2: MDHEN and SYDVKM. J gave up 2 bases and V 4 bases, and 8 bases lay outside the gene matches. In nucleotides, the CDR3 is TGTGCCAGCAGTTGGGGCGGGAGTGTCCCCTACGAGCAGTACTTC. Residues: CASSWGGSVPYEQYF.

The chain combines TRBV6-5 with TRBJ1-2, with 10 bases identical to TRBD1. The CDR3 is made up of 15 amino acids. Germline V gene sequence: CDR1 MNHEY, CDR2 SVGAGI. The ends lost 5 bases at V and 6 bases at J; junction bases unmatched: 9. The CDR3 loop reads CASSTRQGAPDGYTF. The CDR3 bases are TGTGCCAGCAGTACACGACAGGGGGCACCGGATGGCTACACCTTC.